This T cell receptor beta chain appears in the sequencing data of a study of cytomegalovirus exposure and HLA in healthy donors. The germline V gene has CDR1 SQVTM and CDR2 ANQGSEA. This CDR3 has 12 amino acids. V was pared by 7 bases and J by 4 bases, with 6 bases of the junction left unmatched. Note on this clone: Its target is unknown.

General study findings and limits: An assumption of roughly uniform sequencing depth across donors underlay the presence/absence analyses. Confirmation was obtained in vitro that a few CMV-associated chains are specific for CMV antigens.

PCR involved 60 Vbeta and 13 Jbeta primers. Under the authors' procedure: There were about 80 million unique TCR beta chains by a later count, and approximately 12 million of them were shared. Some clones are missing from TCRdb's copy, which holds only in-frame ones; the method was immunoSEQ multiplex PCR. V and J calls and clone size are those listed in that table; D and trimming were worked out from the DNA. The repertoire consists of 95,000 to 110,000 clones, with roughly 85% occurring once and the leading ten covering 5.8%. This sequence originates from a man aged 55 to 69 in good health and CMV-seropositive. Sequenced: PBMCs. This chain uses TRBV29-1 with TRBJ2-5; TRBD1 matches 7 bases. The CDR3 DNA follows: TGCAGCGCCACCACAGGGGCAGAGACCCAGTACTTC. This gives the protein CSATTGAETQYF.